Presented here are 5 T cell receptor beta chains from one specimen sequenced in a study of metastatic and nonmetastatic thyroid tumors. MiXCR reprocessed the PCR reads for TCRdb. The sample consists of 30,000 to 35,000 clones, 15% to 20% of them appearing once. Nobody among the patients had been given any treatment before thyroid surgery. The sample taken for sequencing was blood. The receptors stem from a female donor with papillary thyroid cancer or a benign thyroid nodule (not recorded which). Some clones in this sample may be carry-over from other donors' samples.

This clone came up many times. The chain is built from TRBV6-5 and TRBJ1-4; D remains unclear. Per the germline V gene, CDR1 is MNHEY and CDR2 is SVGAGI. This CDR3 is 15 amino acids long. V was clipped by 2 bases and J by 0 bases, with 7 bases between them. The CDR3 nucleotides read TGTGCCAGCAGTTACACCCGTACAACTAATGAAAAACTGTTTTTT. Translating it yields CASSYTRTTNEKLFF.

This clone appeared many times. The J gene is TRBJ1-4, the V gene TRBV6-5; no clear D. V lost 2 bases and J lost 7, with 11 bases in between. This CDR3 region has 14 residues. Germline V CDR1 and CDR2: MNHEY, SVGAGI. CDR3 DNA sequence: TGTGCCAGCAGTTACCGCCCCGTTGGTGAAAAACTGTTTTTT. Amino acids: CASSYRPVGEKLFF.

This clone was seen many times. V and J are TRBV20-1 and TRBJ2-7; 8 nucleotides match TRBD2. Germline values: CDR1 DFQATT, CDR2 SNEGSKA (reference sequence). The CDR3 is 12 residues long. The junction had 3 bases not matched to a gene; V was cut back by 6 bases and J by 2 bases. The CDR3 is CSAPGGAYEQYF. CDR3 DNA: TGCAGTGCACCCGGGGGGGCCTACGAGCAGTACTTC.

This clone was counted ten times or more. The gene calls are TRBV20-1 and TRBJ2-1; 11 bases agree with TRBD2. From germline, CDR1 is DFQATT and CDR2 SNEGSKA (reference sequence). The CDR3 runs 15 residues. The CDR3 loop reads CSAHSGTSGRNEQFF. The CDR3, as DNA: TGCAGCGCGCACTCCGGGACTAGCGGTAGGAATGAGCAGTTCTTC.

By its share, this clone is medium-sized (0.01 to 0.1%). This sequence joins TRBV28 and TRBJ2-7; 8 nucleotides line up with TRBD1. CDR3 size: 17 residues. The J segment lost 6 bases and the V segment lost 5 bases, leaving 18 bases of the junction unmatched. In germline, CDR1 is MDHEN, CDR2 SYDVKM. The CDR3 DNA sequence: TGTGCCAGCAGTCTACCCGCAGGACAGGGACCCCGGGGCGAGCAGTACTTC. Amino acid sequence: CASSLPAGQGPRGEQYF.